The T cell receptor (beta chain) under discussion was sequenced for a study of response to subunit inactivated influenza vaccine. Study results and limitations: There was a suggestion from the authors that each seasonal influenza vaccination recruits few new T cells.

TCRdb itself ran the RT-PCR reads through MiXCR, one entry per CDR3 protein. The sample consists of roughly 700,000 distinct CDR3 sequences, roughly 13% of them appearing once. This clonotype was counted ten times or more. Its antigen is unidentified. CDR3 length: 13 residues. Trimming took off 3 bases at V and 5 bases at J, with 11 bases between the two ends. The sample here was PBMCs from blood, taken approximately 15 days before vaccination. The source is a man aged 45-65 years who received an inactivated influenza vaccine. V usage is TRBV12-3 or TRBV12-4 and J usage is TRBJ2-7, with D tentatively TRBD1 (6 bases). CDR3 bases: TGTGCCAGCAGTTTGGGACACCAGAACGAGCAGTACTTC. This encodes CASSLGHQNEQYF.